Listed below are T cell receptor beta chains from one sample, sequenced in a study of cytomegalovirus exposure and HLA in healthy donors. Sequencing used immunoSEQ multiplex PCR; TCRdb keeps in-frame clones, though not all of them. The table has about 150,000 clones, 82% seen once. The specimen sequenced was PBMCs. Source of these receptors: a woman in her 50s in good health and CMV-seropositive. The CDR3 runs from the conserved cysteine through the conserved F or W. D genes are given only for firm matches. Clone sizes are given selectively: once, few, many, or a class where the clone is expanded.

D	size	V	J	DNA	CDR3
TRBD1	-	TRBV7-6	TRBJ1-2	TGTGCCAGCAGCGGGAGCGACAGGGCCGACGGGGGTGGCTACACCTTC	CASSGSDRADGGGYTF
TRBD2	few	TRBV28	TRBJ2-7	TGTGCCAGCAGTTTTTCGGCGGGAGGGCCCTCCTACGAGCAGTACTTC	CASSFSAGGPSYEQYF
-	-	TRBV2	TRBJ1-5	TGTGCCACCAGGAAGAGTAGGAGGGATCAGCCCCAGCATTTT	CATRKSRRDQPQHF
TRBD1	-	TRBV25-1	TRBJ2-2	TGTGCCAGCAGTGTGACAGGGCTGGACACCGGGGAGCTGTTTTTT	CASSVTGLDTGELFF
TRBD1	-	TRBV5-1	TRBJ2-7	TGCGCCAGCAGCTTAAACGCCGGGACAGGGACCTACGAGCAGTACTTC	CASSLNAGTGTYEQYF
-	-	TRBV4-1	TRBJ1-1	TGCGCCAGCAGCCAAGGTTCGGTCTTGGTGAACACTGAAGCTTTCTTT	CASSQGSVLVNTEAFF
-	-	TRBV10-3	TRBJ1-5	TGTGCCATCAGTGGATCTCAGGGCGCCCAGCATTTT	CAISGSQGAQHF
TRBD2	-	TRBV30	TRBJ2-7	TGTGCCTGGACTAGCGGGAGCCCCGGCAACGAGCAGTACTTC	CAWTSGSPGNEQYF
TRBD1	-	TRBV28	TRBJ2-5	TGTGCCAGCAGTTCACCCTGGGGACAGGGGGGAGAGACCCAGTACTTC	CASSSPWGQGGETQYF
-	-	TRBV21-1	TRBJ1-5	TGTGCCAGCAGCAGTTTCGGGATCAATAGCAATCAGCCCCAGCATTTT	CASSSFGINSNQPQHF
-	-	TRBV25-1	TRBJ2-7	TGTGCCAGCAGGAAACAGGGTCCCTACGAGCAGTACTTC	CASRKQGPYEQYF
TRBD1	-	TRBV29-1	TRBJ1-1	TGCAGCACATCGACAGGGTTGAACACTGAAGCTTTCTTT	CSTSTGLNTEAFF
TRBD2	-	TRBV10-3	TRBJ2-5	TGTGCCATCGGGCTAGCGGCTCAAGAGACCCAGTACTTC	CAIGLAAQETQYF
-	-	TRBV27	TRBJ1-4	TGTGCCAGCAGTTTACAAGCTGCAACTAATGAAAAACTGTTTTTT	CASSLQAATNEKLFF
-	once	TRBV25-1	TRBJ2-2	TGTGCCAGCAGTGAAATCGGTTTCGGGGAGCTGTTTTTT	CASSEIGFGELFF
TRBD1	once	TRBV5-1	TRBJ2-4	TGCGCCAGCAGCCCCGGACAGGGAGAGACCAAAAACATTCAGTACTTC	CASSPGQGETKNIQYF
-	-	TRBV6-6	TRBJ2-2	TGTGCCAGCATTTTGTTCCTGCCGAGGGATTTCGGGGAGCTGTTTTTT	CASILFLPRDFGELFF
TRBD2	-	TRBV4-1	TRBJ2-1	TGCGCCAGCCGGGGACTAGCGGGGAACAATGAGCAGTTCTTC	CASRGLAGNNEQFF
TRBD2	-	TRBV18	TRBJ2-1	TGTGCCAGCTCACCTACATACTACAGGGCCGGGAGGGTAGGCAATGAGCAGTTCTTC	CASSPTYYRAGRVGNEQFF
-	few	TRBV7-9	TRBJ1-1	TGTGCCAGCAGCTTAACAGGCCTCACTGAAGCTTTCTTT	CASSLTGLTEAFF
-	-	TRBV5-1	TRBJ1-1	TGCGCCAGCAGTTGGCAGGGAATGAGCACTGAAGCTTTCTTT	CASSWQGMSTEAFF
TRBD1	-	TRBV5-4	TRBJ1-1	TGTGCCAGCAGCTTGAACAGGGGGACTGAAGCTTTCTTT	CASSLNRGTEAFF
-	-	TRBV6-6	TRBJ1-1	TGTGCCAGCAGTTACCAAACTGAAGCTTTCTTT	CASSYQTEAFF
-	-	TRBV18	TRBJ1-4	TGTGCCAGCTCACCAATGGCAGGCCGTAATGAAAAACTGTTTTTT	CASSPMAGRNEKLFF
TRBD1	once	TRBV2	TRBJ1-5	TGTGCCAGCAGTGACGAGGGACAGGTAAATCAGCCCCAGCATTTT	CASSDEGQVNQPQHF
-	-	TRBV25-1	TRBJ2-1	TGTGCCAGCAGTGAATCGGAGTTGCCATACAATGAGCAGTTCTTC	CASSESELPYNEQFF
TRBD1	-	TRBV2	TRBJ2-7	TGTGCCAGAGATTCTGACAGGGACGTGCGGGAGCAGTACTTC	CARDSDRDVREQYF
-	-	TRBV30	TRBJ1-5	TGTGCCTGGAGTGGGACATTCAATCAGCCCCAGCATTTT	CAWSGTFNQPQHF
-	-	TRBV7-6	TRBJ2-7	TGTGCCAGCAGCTCCCTCGCGGGTGAGCAGTACTTC	CASSSLAGEQYF
TRBD2	few	TRBV6-5	TRBJ2-5	TGTGCCAGCAGACGGGAGGGCGGGACCCAGTACTTC	CASRREGGTQYF
-	-	TRBV15	TRBJ2-5	TGTGCCACCAGCAGCAATTTTCCAGGGGGGGAGACCCAGTACTTC	CATSSNFPGGETQYF
TRBD2	-	TRBV7-6	TRBJ2-3	TGTGCCAGCAGCTTAAGGACTAGCGGGGTTGATACGCAGTATTTT	CASSLRTSGVDTQYF
TRBD2	-	TRBV5-1	TRBJ2-1	TGCGCCAGCAGCTTGTTCCTCGCGGGAGGCAATGAGCAGTTCTTC	CASSLFLAGGNEQFF
-	-	TRBV27	TRBJ1-6	TGTGCCAGCAGTTTGGGGCTTCATTCACCCCTCCACTTT	CASSLGLHSPLHF
-	-	TRBV6-5	TRBJ2-3	TGTGCCAGCAGTTGGACTGTCACAGATACGCAGTATTTT	CASSWTVTDTQYF
-	-	TRBV5-1	TRBJ1-1	TGCGCCAGCAGCTGGGGGGCCGCGGGGGACACTGAAGCTTTCTTT	CASSWGAAGDTEAFF
-	-	TRBV4-1	TRBJ2-1	TGCGCCAGCAGCCCGAGAAGCAATGAGCAGTTCTTC	CASSPRSNEQFF
-	-	TRBV7-3	TRBJ1-3	TGTGCCAGCAGCTTACCAGGGGCTGGAAACACCATATATTTT	CASSLPGAGNTIYF
TRBD1	-	TRBV14	TRBJ2-7	TGTGCCAGCAGCCAAGGATTTTTAGGACAGGGTGATTACGAGCAGTACTTC	CASSQGFLGQGDYEQYF
-	once	TRBV7-8	TRBJ1-4	TGTGCCAGCAGCTTAGACTTGGATGAAAAACTGTTTTTT	CASSLDLDEKLFF
TRBD1	once	TRBV29-1	TRBJ1-1	TGCAGCGCGGACAGGGGGGGTGAGGGGACTGAAGCTTTCTTT	CSADRGGEGTEAFF
TRBD2	-	TRBV11-2	TRBJ2-1	TGTGCCAGCAGCTTTGGATCTAGCGGGATGAGGGGTGAGCAGTTCTTC	CASSFGSSGMRGEQFF
-	-	TRBV7-2	TRBJ2-7	TGTGCCAGCAGCTTAGACCCAGGGATAACCACCGAGCAGTACTTC	CASSLDPGITTEQYF
TRBD2	-	TRBV5-1	TRBJ2-1	TGCGCCAGCAGCGACAGACTAGCTGGTGAGCAGTTCTTC	CASSDRLAGEQFF
TRBD2	-	TRBV5-1	TRBJ2-7	TGCGCCAGCAGCTGGGGGGGAGGGCTGTCTTACGAGCAGTACTTC	CASSWGGGLSYEQYF
TRBD1	-	TRBV19	TRBJ2-7	TGTGCCAGTAGTGCGAGGACAGGGGGCCCCTACGAGCAGTACTTC	CASSARTGGPYEQYF
TRBD1	-	TRBV19	TRBJ1-2	TGTGCCAGTAGTAAGGGGACAGGGAGGATGGATGGCTACACCTTC	CASSKGTGRMDGYTF